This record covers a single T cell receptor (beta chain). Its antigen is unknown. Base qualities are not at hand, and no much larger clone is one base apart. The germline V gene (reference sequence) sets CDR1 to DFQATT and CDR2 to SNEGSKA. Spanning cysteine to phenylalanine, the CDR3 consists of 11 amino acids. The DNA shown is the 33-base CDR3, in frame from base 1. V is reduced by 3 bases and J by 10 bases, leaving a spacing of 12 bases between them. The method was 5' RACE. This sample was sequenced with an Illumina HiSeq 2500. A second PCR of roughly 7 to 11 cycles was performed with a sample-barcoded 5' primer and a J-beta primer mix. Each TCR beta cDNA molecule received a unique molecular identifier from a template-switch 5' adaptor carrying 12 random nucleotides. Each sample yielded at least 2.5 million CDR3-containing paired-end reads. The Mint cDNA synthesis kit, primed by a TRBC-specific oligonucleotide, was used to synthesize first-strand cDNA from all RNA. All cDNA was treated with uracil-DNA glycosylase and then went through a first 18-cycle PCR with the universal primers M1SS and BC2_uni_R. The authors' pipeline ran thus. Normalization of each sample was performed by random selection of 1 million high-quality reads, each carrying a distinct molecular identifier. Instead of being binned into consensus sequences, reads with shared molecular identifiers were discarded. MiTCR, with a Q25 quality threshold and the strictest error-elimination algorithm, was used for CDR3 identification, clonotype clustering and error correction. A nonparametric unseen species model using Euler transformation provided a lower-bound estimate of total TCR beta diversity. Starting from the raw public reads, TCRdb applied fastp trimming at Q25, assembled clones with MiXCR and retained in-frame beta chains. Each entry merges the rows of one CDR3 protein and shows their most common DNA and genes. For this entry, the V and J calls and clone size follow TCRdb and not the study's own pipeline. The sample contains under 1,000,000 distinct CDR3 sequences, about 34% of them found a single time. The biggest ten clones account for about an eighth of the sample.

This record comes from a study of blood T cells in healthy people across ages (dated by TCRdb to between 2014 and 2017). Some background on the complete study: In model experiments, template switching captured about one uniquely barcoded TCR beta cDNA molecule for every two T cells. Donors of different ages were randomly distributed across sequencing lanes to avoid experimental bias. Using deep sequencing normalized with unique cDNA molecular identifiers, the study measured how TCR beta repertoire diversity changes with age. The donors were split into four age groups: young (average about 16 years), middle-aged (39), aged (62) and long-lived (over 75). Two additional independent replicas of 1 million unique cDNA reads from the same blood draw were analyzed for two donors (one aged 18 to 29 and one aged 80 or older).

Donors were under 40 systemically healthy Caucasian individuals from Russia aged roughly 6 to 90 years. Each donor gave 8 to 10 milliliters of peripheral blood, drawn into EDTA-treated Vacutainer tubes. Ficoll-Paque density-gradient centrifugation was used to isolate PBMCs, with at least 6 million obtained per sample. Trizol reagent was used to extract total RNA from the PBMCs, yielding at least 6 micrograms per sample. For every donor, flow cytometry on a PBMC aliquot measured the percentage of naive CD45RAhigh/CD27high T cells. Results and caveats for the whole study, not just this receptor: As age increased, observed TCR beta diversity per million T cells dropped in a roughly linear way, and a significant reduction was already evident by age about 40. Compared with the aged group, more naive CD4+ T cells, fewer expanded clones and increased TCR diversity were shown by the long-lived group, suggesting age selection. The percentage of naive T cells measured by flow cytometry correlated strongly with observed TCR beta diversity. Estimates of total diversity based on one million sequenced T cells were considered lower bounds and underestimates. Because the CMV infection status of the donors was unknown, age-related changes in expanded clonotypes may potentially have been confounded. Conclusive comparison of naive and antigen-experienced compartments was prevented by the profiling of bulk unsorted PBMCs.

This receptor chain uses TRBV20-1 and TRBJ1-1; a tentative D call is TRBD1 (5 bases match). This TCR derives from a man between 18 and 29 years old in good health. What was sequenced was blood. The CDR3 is CSASRTRGAFF. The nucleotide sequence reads TGCAGTGCTAGTAGGACAAGGGGAGCTTTCTTT.